The 21 T cell receptor beta chains presented below share a single source sample, sequenced in a study of PD-1 blockade in classical Hodgkin lymphoma. The table came from immunoSEQ multiplex PCR; TCRdb's copy has only in-frame clones and leaves some out. The data hold approximately 52,000 clones, with around nine tenths observed a single time. Time point reported: cycle 4 day 1 (C4D1), after more than five weeks of nivolumab. Exposure to brentuximab vedotin varied, and each patient had relapsed following autologous stem cell transplantation. Sequenced material: peripheral blood mononuclear cells (PBMCs), taken before the fourth cycle of nivolumab. The receptors shown here come from a human donor with classical Hodgkin lymphoma.

This chain joins TRBV11-2 and TRBJ2-5; 10 bases are a match to TRBD2. With V trimmed by 0 bases and J by 1 base, 2 bases remained unmatched. This CDR3 is built from 16 residues. Germline-derived CDR1 and CDR2 are SGHAT and FQNNGV. CDR3 amino acids: CASSLELAGSQETQYF. The CDR3 nucleotides read TGTGCCAGCAGCTTAGAACTAGCGGGGTCCCAAGAGACCCAGTACTTC.

This clone appeared once. The J gene is TRBJ2-1, the V gene TRBV28; D gene ambiguous. V was shortened by 2 bases and J by 9 bases, with 17 bases between the two germline ends. CDR1 MDHEN and CDR2 SYDVKM come from the germline V gene. The CDR3 sequence is 15 residues long. CDR3 sequence (DNA): TGTGCCAGCAGTTTAGGTATAACTACTCGGAGTGAGCAGTTCTTC. This encodes CASSLGITTRSEQFF. Using reference TRBV28 and TRBJ2-1 for the parts outside the CDR3, the full variable domain is DVKVTQSSRYLVKRTGEKVFLECVQDMDHENMFWYRQDPGLGLRLIYFSYDVKMKEKGDIPEGYSVSREKKERFSLILESASTNQTSMYLCASSLGITTRSEQFFGPGTRLTVL.

This chain uses TRBV13 with TRBJ2-1; unclear D gene. The V gene's germline CDR1 is PRHDT and CDR2 FYEKMQ (reference sequence). The CDR3 contains 14 residues. The V and J ends lost 4 bases and 4 bases respectively, with 11 bases between them. Written as DNA, the CDR3 is TGTGCCAGCAGCTACCAAAGCGTGTACAATGAGCAGTTCTTC. This codes for CASSYQSVYNEQFF.

The chain links TRBV4-1 to TRBJ2-1; D is possibly TRBD1 (5 bases). Trimming left V 0 bases short and J 4 bases short, with 13 bases between. The CDR3 totals 16 residues. Germline V gives CDR1 MGHRA, CDR2 YSYEKL. CDR3 DNA: TGCGCCAGCAGCCAAGATAAGGGCAGGGCGTACAATGAGCAGTTCTTC. This sequence encodes CASSQDKGRAYNEQFF.

The J gene is TRBJ1-1, the V gene TRBV6-5, with a weak D call TRBD1 (6 bases). Between the trimmed V and J ends, which lost 1 base and 3 bases, there was a span of 15 bases. Germline V gene sequence: CDR1 MNHEY, CDR2 SVGAGI. This CDR3 spans 16 amino acids. CDR3 sequence: CASSYLGTFSHTEAFF. Written as DNA, the CDR3 is TGTGCCAGCAGTTACTTAGGGACATTCTCACACACTGAAGCTTTCTTT.

The chain links TRBV6-1 to TRBJ2-7; either TRBD1 or TRBD2 may supply D (5 bases each). This CDR3 spans 15 amino acids. V shed 8 bases and J shed 0 bases, with 17 bases lying between them. Germline-derived CDR1 and CDR2 are MNHNS and SASEGT. The chain's CDR3 is CASQLYRRFSYEQYF. As DNA, the CDR3 is TGTGCCAGCCAGCTGTACAGGAGGTTCTCCTACGAGCAGTACTTC.

V usage is TRBV6-6 and J usage is TRBJ2-5; maybe TRBD1 (5 bases). Trimming removed 4 bases at V and 2 bases at J, with 8 bases between. The CDR3 contains 13 residues. Germline V lookup: CDR1 MNHNY, CDR2 SVGAGI (reference sequence). In DNA form, the CDR3 reads TGTGCCAGCAGTTCCACAGGTCAAGAGACCCAGTACTTC. Protein product: CASSSTGQETQYF.

V gene TRBV11-3 combines with J gene TRBJ2-3; D ambiguous. The germline V gene has CDR1 SGHNT and CDR2 YENEEA. Deletions cut 1 base from V and 6 bases from J, with 8 bases between. The CDR3 covers 13 residues. CDR3 in DNA: TGTGCCAGCAGCTTAGGGGGTTCGGATACGCAGTATTTT. This codes for CASSLGGSDTQYF.

The CDR3 DNA is TGCGCCAGCAGCCAAGATTTGCTGGGGGTTAGCACAGATACGCAGTATTTT. It translates to CASSQDLLGVSTDTQYF. The V call is TRBV4-3, the J call TRBJ2-3; D is possibly TRBD1 or TRBD2 (5 bases each). There are 17 residues in the CDR3. CDR1 is LGHNA, CDR2 YSLEER, per germline. The germline V and J ends were trimmed by 0 bases and 0 bases, with 13 bases remaining between them.

CDR3: CASSLVIAGVAGELFF. In nucleotides, the CDR3 is TGTGCCAGCAGCTTGGTAATAGCGGGAGTGGCCGGGGAGCTGTTTTTT. This sequence joins TRBV5-5 and TRBJ2-2; 9 positions agree with TRBD2. With V trimmed by 0 bases and J by 6 bases, 6 bases remained unmatched. Per the germline V gene, CDR1 is SGHKS and CDR2 is YYEKEE (reference sequence). This CDR3 comprises 16 residues.

The chain carries TRBV6-5 and TRBJ2-2, with D tentatively TRBD1 (6 bases). Trimming shortened V by 2 bases and J by 6 bases, and 10 bases separated the two germline ends. The CDR3 spans 14 residues. Germline V gene data show CDR1 as MNHEY and CDR2 as SVGAGI. The CDR3 bases are TGTGCCAGCAGTTACACAGGGCGGTCCGGGGAGCTGTTTTTT. This encodes CASSYTGRSGELFF.

The chain joins TRBV2 to TRBJ2-1; D gene unclear. The ends were cut back, 1 base at V and 3 bases at J, with 4 bases in the middle. This CDR3 has 13 residues. Germline CDR1 SNHLY, CDR2 FYNNEI. CDR3 bases: TGTGCCAGCAGTGAAGGGATCTACAATGAGCAGTTCTTC. Its protein product is CASSEGIYNEQFF.

This rearrangement joins TRBV11-2 to TRBJ2-1, with a weak D call TRBD2 (6 bases). Germline V gives CDR1 SGHAT, CDR2 FQNNGV. The germline V and J ends were trimmed by 1 base and 0 bases, with 10 bases remaining between them. The CDR3 is 16 amino acids. The CDR3 is CASSLAGDSSYNEQFF. In DNA, the CDR3 is TGTGCCAGCAGCTTAGCGGGGGATAGCTCCTACAATGAGCAGTTCTTC.

As regards this clone: Compared with germline, one end of the junction differs, possibly owing to a read error. The chain recombines TRBV7-7 with TRBJ2-5; 7 bases map to TRBD1. CDR3 length equals 13 residues. Germline assignment: CDR1 SSHAT and CDR2 FNYEAQ (reference sequence). CDR3 sequence (DNA): TGTGCTAGCAGCACGGACAGGTTGGAGACCCAGTACTTC. This translates into CASSTDRLETQYF.

The chain couples TRBV10-3 to TRBJ2-3, with TRBD2 matching over 8 bases. CDR3 length: 15 amino acids. Germline CDR1 ENHRY, CDR2 SYGVKD. The trim removed 7 bases at V and 2 bases at J, leaving 8 bases unmatched. The CDR3 DNA sequence: TGTGCCATCACGACGACGCGGGGGGTCACAGATACGCAGTATTTT. Translated: CAITTTRGVTDTQYF.

The genes are TRBV4-2 and TRBJ2-5; TRBD2 agrees at 13 bases. V was clipped by 1 base and J by 5 bases; unmatched bases: 4. The germline V gene has CDR1 LGHNA and CDR2 YNFKEQ. This CDR3 contains 16 residues. In DNA form, the CDR3 reads TGTGCCAGCAGCCAAGTAACTAGCGGGGGGGTCGAGACCCAGTACTTC. As protein: CASSQVTSGGVETQYF.

This chain uses TRBV9 with TRBJ2-1; 8 nucleotides agree with TRBD2. Trimming removed 4 bases from V and 3 bases from J; junction bases left unmatched: 6. The germline V gene encodes CDR1 SGDLS and CDR2 YYNGEE. The CDR3 runs to 15 residues. The CDR3 coding sequence is TGTGCCAGCAGCTCTCGACTAGCGAACTACAATGAGCAGTTCTTC. Its translation: CASSSRLANYNEQFF.

V gene TRBV28 combines with J gene TRBJ2-2; D gene uncertain. The V gene's germline CDR1 is MDHEN and CDR2 SYDVKM. V shed 6 bases and J shed 4 bases, with 18 bases lying between them. CDR3 length: 16 residues. CDR3 residues: CASSKFADKGTGELFF. Here the CDR3 DNA reads TGTGCCAGCAGCAAGTTTGCAGATAAGGGCACCGGGGAGCTGTTTTTT. Drawing the rest from reference TRBV28 and TRBJ2-2, the complete variable domain is DVKVTQSSRYLVKRTGEKVFLECVQDMDHENMFWYRQDPGLGLRLIYFSYDVKMKEKGDIPEGYSVSREKKERFSLILESASTNQTSMYLCASSKFADKGTGELFFGEGSRLTVL.

The J gene is TRBJ2-4, the V gene TRBV15, with D unresolved. The germline V gene encodes CDR1 LNHNV and CDR2 YYDKDF (reference sequence). The CDR3 is 16 residues long. Trimming shortened V by 0 bases and J by 0 bases, and 9 bases separated the two germline ends. This CDR3 is CATSREALLAKNIQYF. For the CDR3, the DNA is TGTGCCACCAGCAGAGAAGCCTTGCTAGCCAAAAACATTCAGTACTTC. Supplemented by reference TRBV15 and TRBJ2-4, the full variable domain reads DAMVIQNPRYQVTQFGKPVTLSCSQTLNHNVMYWYQQKSSQAPKLLFHYYDKDFNNEADTPDNFQSRRPNTSFCFLDIRSPGLGDTAMYLCATSREALLAKNIQYFGAGTRLSVL.

The CDR3 DNA sequence: TGCGCCAGCAGCTTGGCATCGACAGGGGTGGGCTACGAGCAGTACTTC. This encodes CASSLASTGVGYEQYF. This chain connects TRBV5-1 to TRBJ2-7, with TRBD1 identical over 8 bases. There are 16 residues in the CDR3. Per the germline V gene, CDR1 is SGHRS and CDR2 is YFSETQ. Germline trimming cut 0 bases from V and 3 bases from J; bases unmatched to any gene: 8. Full variable domain (outside the CDR3, taken from reference TRBV5-1 and TRBJ2-7): KAGVTQTPRYLIKTRGQQVTLSCSPISGHRSVSWYQQTPGQGLQFLFEYFSETQRNKGNFPGRFSGRQFSNSRSEMNVSTLELGDSALYLCASSLASTGVGYEQYFGPGTRLTVT.

The V and J genes are TRBV7-9 and TRBJ2-7; D remains ambiguous. Trimming took 7 bases from V and 0 from J, leaving 10 bases between them. The CDR3 length is 13 residues. Per the germline V gene, CDR1 is SEHNR and CDR2 is FQNEAQ (reference sequence). The CDR3 here is CASTDGSSYEQYF. CDR3 coding DNA: TGTGCCAGCACTGACGGAAGCTCCTACGAGCAGTACTTC.